This T cell receptor (beta chain) was sequenced during a study of cytomegalovirus exposure and HLA in healthy donors. Whole-study findings and limits: The authors later found HLA-associated TCR beta chains more clonally expanded than equally common others. Later on, an analysis found that several of the most significant clusters appeared to be linked to common viral pathogens, which included parvovirus B19.

CDR1 is SQVTM, CDR2 ANQGSEA, per germline. Deletions cut 0 bases from V and 11 bases from J, with 11 bases between. The CDR3 runs to 12 residues. Note on this clone: Its target is unknown.

Both 60 Vbeta primers and 13 Jbeta primers went into the PCR. Sequencing was performed with immunoSEQ multiplex PCR; in TCRdb, only in-frame clones are kept and a portion is missing. The sample includes 150,000 to 180,000 clones, 70% to 90% seen only once; the top ten take 2.3%. This sequence was found in a woman under 30 in good health and CMV-seronegative. V and J are TRBV29-1 and TRBJ2-4, with a weak D call TRBD2 (5 bases). Sequences were obtained from PBMCs. CDR3 amino acids: CSVEERGTLQYF. The CDR3 DNA follows: TGCAGCGTTGAAGAACGGGGAACGCTTCAGTACTTC.